This paragraph covers one T cell receptor (beta chain) sequence. There is no known antigen for this receptor. The input lacks base qualities; no much larger clone sits a single base away. The time point label here, explained by the study, means: about 28 days (+/-7) after the second vaccine dose. Sample treatment or condition, as interpreted from the label and publication: meningococcal conjugate vaccine given as trial control. Vaccinee samples were obtained from the UK trials COV001 and COV002, which included a single-blind randomized controlled phase 2/3 trial of AZD1222 (ChAdOx1 nCoV-19) in healthy adults. For TCRbeta chain sequencing, PBMC samples from trial participants were taken at day 0 and at day 28 after the second dose. The CDR3 regions of human TCRbeta chains were analyzed by immunosequencing. The study's processing was this. Repertoire TCRs were matched against a reference library of SARS-CoV-2-specific TCRs generated with the MIRA antigen-specificity platform. Breadth was defined as the fraction of unique TCRs that were SARS-CoV-2-associated. Depth was defined as the fraction of total T cells that were SARS-CoV-2-associated. Using the MIRA data, each spike-specific TCR was mapped to the spike region that the TCR reacts to and placed in a CD4 or CD8 class. Log10-transformed breadth and depth values were compared by one-way ANOVA with Sidak's multiple comparisons tests. This is the immuneACCESS table as TCRdb keeps it, with only in-frame sequences that have V and J called. A part of the clones is gone; compared with another copy, unresolved V genes explain less than half, and the rest is unexplained. Clonal size and the V and J genes are those of that table, whereas D and trimming came from the DNA. This sample is represented by tens of thousands of clones; over 80% of them were singletons. The top ten clones comprise roughly 6.7% of the sample.

CDR1 and CDR2, per the germline V gene, are SQVTM and ANQGSEA. Measured from the cysteine to the phenylalanine, the CDR3 is 13 residues long. Kept here is only the CDR3 DNA, which spans 39 bases and is read in frame from base 1. After removal of 7 bases from V and 2 bases from J, the junction retains 5 bases not matched to a gene. This record comes from a study of T cell responses to AZD1222 COVID-19 vaccine (dated by TCRdb to about 2021). Describing the broader study: A total of just over 230 trial participants underwent TCR sequencing, of whom 207 had received two doses of AZD1222 and around 25 had received two doses of the MenACWY control vaccine. Trial participants were enrolled by age into subgroups of 18-55, 56-69 and 70-plus years, and roughly 150, 30 and 60 TCR-sequenced participants, respectively, were included in these subgroups.

The paper as a whole reports these results and caveats: Participants were mostly white British and included more females than males, and it was suggested by the authors that clonal diversity may have been underestimated. Vaccine-associated CD4 TCRs spanned the whole spike protein, with dominant responses in regions 160-218 and 743-854. Nearly half of unique spike-specific TCRs reportedly recognized epitopes outside regions mutated in the B.1.351 and B.1.1.7 variants. Spike-specific TCR breadth and depth rose significantly after two AZD1222 doses compared with day 0 and with MenACWY recipients. Because no samples from the day 14 peak response were available, repertoires could be characterized only after the peak T cell response. Conclusions about previously exposed vaccinees were limited because only a handful of AZD1222 recipients were SARS-CoV-2 seropositive at baseline. In the small 56-69-year group, the increase in depth fell short of significance, most likely because of low power.

The rearrangement combines TRBV29-1 with TRBJ1-3, with 7 junctional bases fitting TRBD1. The TCR comes from an adult who received the MenACWY meningococcal vaccine as a control. This sample comprised peripheral blood, obtained 28 days after the second dose of the MenACWY control vaccine. The nucleotide sequence reads as follows: TGCAGCGCGAGACAGGGCGCTGGAAACACCATATATTTT. This sequence encodes CSARQGAGNTIYF.